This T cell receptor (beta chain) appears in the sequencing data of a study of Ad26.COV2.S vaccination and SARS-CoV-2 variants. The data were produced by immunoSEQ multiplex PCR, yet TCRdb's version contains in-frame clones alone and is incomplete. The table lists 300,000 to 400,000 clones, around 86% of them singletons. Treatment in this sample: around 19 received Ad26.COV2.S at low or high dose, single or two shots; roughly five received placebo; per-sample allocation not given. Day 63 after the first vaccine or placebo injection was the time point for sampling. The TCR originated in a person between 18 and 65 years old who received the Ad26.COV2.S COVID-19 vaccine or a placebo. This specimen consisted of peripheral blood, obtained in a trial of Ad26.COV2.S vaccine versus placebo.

Here the CDR3 reads CASSLSRDTDTQYF. CDR3 bases: TGTGCCAGCAGCTTGTCCCGGGACACAGATACGCAGTATTTT. V is TRBV7-2 and J is TRBJ2-3; D is possibly TRBD2 (5 bases). The CDR3 is 14 residues long. V lost 3 bases and J lost 2, with 9 bases in between. Germline CDR1 and CDR2: SGHTA and FQGNSA. Using reference TRBV7-2 and TRBJ2-3 for the parts outside the CDR3, the full variable domain is GAGVSQSPSNKVTEKGKDVELRCDPISGHTALYWYRQSLGQGLEFLIYFQGNSAPDKSGLPSDRFSAERTGGSVSTLTIQRTQQEDSAVYLCASSLSRDTDTQYFGPGTRLTVL.